This TCR beta chain is drawn from a study of human T cells and chemical hapten exposure. The study, taken as a whole, reports: After DPC sensitization, TCRs above 1 in 1000 frequency showed no change.

The germline V gene encodes CDR1 MNHNY and CDR2 SVGAGI (reference sequence). V was pared by 5 bases and J by 3 bases, with 22 bases between. The CDR3 has 17 residues. For this clonotype: Its specificity is unknown.

The time point is: patch test 2, 6 weeks after DPC sensitization. The sample's treatment: therapeutic diphenylcyclopropenone sensitization with weekly scalp DPC. Individual cDNA molecules received unique molecular identifiers in the library. TCRdb analysed the RACE reads with MiXCR anew, one entry per CDR3 protein. The sample includes about 140,000 distinct CDR3 sequences, about an eighth of them seen just once. The TCR originated in a woman between 45 and 65 years old with alopecia areata. Some clones in this sample may be carry-over from other donors' samples. V usage is TRBV6-6 and J usage is TRBJ2-5; D may match TRBD1 or TRBD2 (7 bases each). This material consisted of whole blood, taken in connection with sensitization to the hapten diphenylcyclopropenone (DPC). The CDR3 coding sequence is TGTGCCAGCAGTACCTATGGGAGGGGGCGAGGGGAAGAGACCCAGTACTTC. The encoded protein is CASSTYGRGRGEETQYF.